This T cell receptor (beta chain) comes out of a study of blood T cell repertoires in COVID-19. Study-level information: In each case, the material was cDNA or gDNA derived from T cells, B-cell-depleted T cells, or PBMCs.

This clone showed up just a few times. Per the authors' pipeline: Reference gene primers were amplified, and this amplification served to estimate nucleated cell counts. The table came from immunoSEQ multiplex PCR; TCRdb's copy has only in-frame clones and leaves some out. V and J calls plus clone size are reproduced from that table; the DNA served to infer D and trimming. The repertoire consists of 60,000 to 70,000 clones, with about 90% occurring once and the leading ten covering roughly 43%. The CDR3 covers 16 residues. Trimming took 2 bases from V and 2 from J; bases not matched to a gene: 3. Germline CDR1 reads MNHNY; CDR2 reads SVGAGI (reference sequence).

Sequenced material: peripheral blood. This TCR was sampled from a woman aged 60 to 75 with COVID-19, enrolled during active disease. The J gene is TRBJ2-2, the V gene TRBV6-6; the match to TRBD2 covers 9 bases. For the CDR3, the DNA is TGTGCCAGCAGTTACATACTAGCGGGTAACACCGGGGAGCTGTTTTTT. It yields the protein CASSYILAGNTGELFF.